This TCR beta chain was captured by sequencing in a study of shared clonotypes between healthy human individuals (dated by TCRdb to the early 2020s). Context from the whole study: Three men and a couple of women, aged 18 to 49 years, made up the cohort. Blood TCR repertoires of about 5 healthy adults were deeply sequenced to estimate repertoire size and the extent of clonotype sharing between individuals. To increase sequencing depth and limit assay-specific biases, different laboratories used diverse techniques to prepare libraries and sequence TCR repertoires. Each donor's leukapheresis produced roughly between roughly 0.85 and 9.5 billion PBMCs. For each donor, three plates each were used for CD4 naive and CD4 memory, two plates were used for CD8 naive, and one plate was used for CD8 memory.

The donors were healthy, HIV-negative adults who had no recently reported acute infections or vaccinations. Every donor was a Caucasian adult living in Nashville, Tennessee, USA. CD4+ T cells were enriched by magnetic negative selection, after which naive cells were positively selected on CD45RA and the negative fraction was taken as the memory subset. After blood collection by leukapheresis, PBMCs were isolated using Ficoll-Histopaque density gradient centrifugation and then cryopreserved in the vapor phase of liquid nitrogen. Purity and quantity of every magnetically sorted T cell population were checked by analytical flow cytometry. From each sorted fraction, genomic DNA was isolated and quantified by UV absorbance on a Nanodrop 2000c. Using the deep immunoSEQ assay, multiplex PCR amplified TCR CDR3 regions from genomic DNA. Extracted genomic DNA from each cell subset was spread evenly across all wells of several immunoSEQ 96-well plates, with each plate serving as a replicate. For sorted subsets, 150 to 250 ng of genomic DNA, equivalent to about 30,000 T cell genomes, went into each replicate PCR. The purified libraries were quantified using a Qubit 3.0 fluorometer, sized with a Bioanalyzer 2100, and then quantified again using the KAPA Library Quantification kit. Every immunoSEQ 96-well plate was sequenced on a separate single-read 150-cycle Illumina NextSeq 550 flow cell. As for the original processing: Because the immunoSEQ output included only junctional sequences and no quality scores, the filtering could not be the same as the filtering used for full-length reads. Sequences were annotated with PyIR, a Python wrapper for IgBLAST v1.9, and V/J genes and CDR3 were assigned using IMGT germline references. Reads were removed for weak V/J assignments (E-value above 1e-6), missing CDR3, stop codons, out-of-frame junctions, or ambiguous translated residues. V3J clonotypes were defined as sequences sharing an identical inferred V gene, J gene, and CDR3 amino acid sequence. Percentage overlap between repertoires was calculated by dividing the number of shared unique clonotypes by the size of the smaller repertoire. RTK rarefaction, the Chao1 estimator, and Recon v2.1 estimates of unobserved clonotypes were used to assess repertoire richness. Generation probabilities were computed with OLGA for all TCRbeta clonotypes obtained by the gDNA method from a handful of donors. TCRdb mirrors the immuneACCESS table, restricted to in-frame sequences. Some clones are absent from its copies; in checked studies, under half trace to an unresolved V gene, and the reason for the others is unknown. V, J and clone size reflect that table, while D and trimming were determined from the DNA. The sample table contains 950,000 to 1,300,000 clones; only one count was recorded for 70% to 80% of them. Roughly 1.5% of the sample is in the top ten clones.

There are 12 amino acids in the CDR3, from cysteine to phenylalanine inclusive. The sequence is cut down to CDR3 DNA, 36 bases in frame from base 1. The germline V gene (reference sequence) sets CDR1 to LNHNV and CDR2 to YYDKDF. At the junction V is shortened by 0 bases and J by 7 bases, with 4 bases in between. This clone was recorded a few times. This receptor's antigen is unknown. No much larger clonotype is one base removed from it; base qualities were not supplied. The study at large found these results: The genetic and exposure-history diversity represented was limited by the small number of donors. Clonotypes shared by all four sorted-subset donors showed higher generation probabilities than non-shared clonotypes. Approximately 5% of naive CD4, 3% to 3.5% of naive CD8, 2.3% of memory CD4, and 0.35% to 0.4% of memory CD8 clonotypes were shared across several donors. Incomplete sequencing was indicated by rarefaction of sorted-subset datasets, despite the large sequencing depth. Only blood was sampled, and tissue TCR repertoires likely differ from those in blood. Larger estimated clonotype richness was generally found for naive subsets than for memory subsets. Pairwise subsampling led to the expectation that sequencing depth would affect the degree of clonotype sharing among donors.

The chain links TRBV15 with TRBJ1-3; the D gene identity is not certain. This receptor was obtained from a man aged 18 to 30 in good health. Sequencing was performed on memory CD4+ T cells sorted from blood. The cell subset or site label, as the study defines it: CD45RA-negative fraction. The sequenced DNA: TGTGCCACCAGCAGAGATTTTAACACCATATATTTT. Its translation is CATSRDFNTIYF. Supplemented by the reference TRBV15 and TRBJ1-3 proteins around the CDR3, the complete variable domain is DAMVIQNPRYQVTQFGKPVTLSCSQTLNHNVMYWYQQKSSQAPKLLFHYYDKDFNNEADTPDNFQSRRPNTSFCFLDIRSPGLGDTAMYLCATSRDFNTIYFGEGSWLTVV.